Listed below are T cell receptor beta chains from one sample, sequenced in a study of OX40 agonist ivuxolimab in advanced cancers. Clones were read by immunoSEQ multiplex PCR, and TCRdb kept only the in-frame ones, dropping some. The table has tens of thousands of clones, approximately 80% seen once; the top ten hold about 1.2%. The sample was CD4+ or CD8+ T cells sorted from blood, taken in a trial of the OX40 agonist ivuxolimab. The source is an adult with an advanced solid tumor such as melanoma, head and neck, liver or kidney cancer. The CDR3 runs from the conserved cysteine through the conserved F or W.

v_gene: TRBV18
j_gene: TRBJ2-7
CDR3aa: CASSYASGAGYEQYF

v_gene: TRBV25-1
j_gene: TRBJ2-3
CDR3aa: CASSERGGSSTDTQYF

v_gene: TRBV5-6
j_gene: TRBJ2-3
CDR3aa: CASSFLRGSTDTQYF

v_gene: TRBV5-4
j_gene: TRBJ2-5
CDR3aa: CASSSSGANEETQYF

v_gene: TRBV5-4
j_gene: TRBJ2-5
CDR3aa: CASGGGGRETQYF

v_gene: TRBV5-1
j_gene: TRBJ1-2
CDR3aa: CASSNAGQNYGYTF

v_gene: TRBV6-6
j_gene: TRBJ1-4
CDR3aa: CASSNQGASNEKLFF

v_gene: TRBV2
j_gene: TRBJ1-1
CDR3aa: CASNLRENTEAFF

v_gene: TRBV19
j_gene: TRBJ1-4
CDR3aa: CASSIERNNQKLFF

v_gene: TRBV2
j_gene: TRBJ1-1
CDR3aa: CASPPGGATEAFF

v_gene: TRBV5-1
j_gene: TRBJ1-6
CDR3aa: CASSHRGGRAPLHF

v_gene: TRBV4-3
j_gene: TRBJ2-3
CDR3aa: CASSRGRRADTQYF

v_gene: TRBV7-2
j_gene: TRBJ1-2
CDR3aa: CASSPRQTSNYGYTF

v_gene: TRBV29-1
j_gene: TRBJ2-3
CDR3aa: CSVVSRSYTDTQYF

v_gene: TRBV11-2
j_gene: TRBJ1-2
CDR3aa: CASSSLFQGKDYGYTF

v_gene: TRBV7-9
j_gene: TRBJ2-3
CDR3aa: CASSLPRGLEDTQYF

v_gene: TRBV5-1
j_gene: TRBJ1-2
CDR3aa: CASSLDASNYGYTF

v_gene: TRBV11-3
j_gene: TRBJ1-2
CDR3aa: CASSPNPHDRIVLDGYTF

v_gene: TRBV7-2
j_gene: TRBJ2-2
CDR3aa: CASTPWGDTGELFF

v_gene: TRBV19
j_gene: TRBJ2-7
CDR3aa: CASSIGGTGGPQYF

v_gene: TRBV5-1
j_gene: TRBJ1-1
CDR3aa: CASSLGVDTEAFF

v_gene: TRBV12-5
j_gene: .
CDR3aa: CASGSGQGASYEQYF

v_gene: TRBV6-5
j_gene: TRBJ1-3
CDR3aa: CASSYAGATGNTIYF

v_gene: TRBV4-2
j_gene: TRBJ2-2
CDR3aa: CASSQDPLPTGELFF

v_gene: TRBV28
j_gene: .
CDR3aa: CASSLGQGAGEQYF

v_gene: TRBV6-1
j_gene: TRBJ1-1
CDR3aa: CASRERAVTEAFF

v_gene: TRBV6-5
j_gene: TRBJ2-2
CDR3aa: CASSSGGLDTGELFF

v_gene: TRBV6-6
j_gene: TRBJ1-1
CDR3aa: CASSRGSNTEAFF

v_gene: TRBV5-6
j_gene: TRBJ2-7
CDR3aa: CASSPWGRVLGEQYF

v_gene: TRBV10-3
j_gene: TRBJ1-1
CDR3aa: CAIGPGTMNTEAFF

v_gene: TRBV4-1
j_gene: TRBJ2-5
CDR3aa: CASSPGLAGASSKETQYF

v_gene: TRBV19
j_gene: TRBJ2-7
CDR3aa: CASSREGQGYEQYF

v_gene: TRBV10-3
j_gene: TRBJ2-1
CDR3aa: CAIRFDSDNEQFF

v_gene: TRBV6-5
j_gene: TRBJ1-3
CDR3aa: CASSRDTNSGNTIYF

v_gene: TRBV2
j_gene: TRBJ2-3
CDR3aa: CASSDLGLATDTQYF

v_gene: TRBV11-2
j_gene: TRBJ1-5
CDR3aa: CASSAGTLNQPQHF

v_gene: TRBV7-9
j_gene: TRBJ1-1
CDR3aa: CASSLQGAHTEAFF

v_gene: TRBV5-4
j_gene: TRBJ1-1
CDR3aa: CASSSGTDLWTEAFF

v_gene: TRBV14
j_gene: TRBJ2-7
CDR3aa: CASSHRTRGYEQYF

v_gene: TRBV12-5
j_gene: TRBJ2-7
CDR3aa: CASGSPWQGTYEQYF

v_gene: TRBV11-2
j_gene: TRBJ2-1
CDR3aa: CASSLDSSYNEQFF

v_gene: TRBV19
j_gene: TRBJ1-2
CDR3aa: CASNDGQGTRGYTF

v_gene: TRBV30
j_gene: TRBJ2-7
CDR3aa: CAWRLAGGRYEQYF

v_gene: TRBV7-3
j_gene: TRBJ2-3
CDR3aa: CASSPASGPTDTQYF

v_gene: TRBV4-1
j_gene: TRBJ2-3
CDR3aa: CASRRQGTDTQYF

v_gene: TRBV14
j_gene: TRBJ1-2
CDR3aa: CASSQVVGDGYTF

v_gene: TRBV5-1
j_gene: TRBJ2-3
CDR3aa: CASSLGARSTDTQYF

v_gene: TRBV29-1
j_gene: TRBJ2-2
CDR3aa: CSVPTSGDVTGELFF

v_gene: TRBV10-3
j_gene: TRBJ1-2
CDR3aa: CAISDVRQGYTF

v_gene: TRBV19
j_gene: TRBJ1-3
CDR3aa: CASEGSLGNTIYF

v_gene: TRBV5-6
j_gene: TRBJ2-7
CDR3aa: CASSWAGTSGEQYF

v_gene: TRBV18
j_gene: TRBJ1-2
CDR3aa: CASSPGTGEGYTF

v_gene: TRBV2
j_gene: TRBJ2-1
CDR3aa: CASSVGTSAYNEQFF

v_gene: TRBV10-3
j_gene: TRBJ2-7
CDR3aa: CAISADSYEQYF

v_gene: TRBV7-2
j_gene: TRBJ1-2
CDR3aa: CATAARPNYGYTF